The TCR beta chain described here comes from a study of blood T cell repertoires in COVID-19. Study in general: Samples representing acute and convalescent COVID-19 were sourced from the United States, Italy and Spain. Sources were T cells, B-cell-depleted T cells, or PBMCs; the material itself was cDNA or gDNA.

This clone appeared many times. Germline assignment: CDR1 SGHNT and CDR2 YYREEE (reference sequence). Trimming shortened V by 4 bases and J by 4 bases, and 12 bases separated the two germline ends. The CDR3 is 13 amino acids. In the authors' workflow: Amplification with reference gene primers provided the estimates of nucleated cell counts. Assay used: immunoSEQ multiplex PCR; TCRdb lists only in-frame clones, some missing. V and J calls and clone size come straight from that table; D and trimming were deduced from the DNA. The table shows about 140,000 clones, with 76% occurring only once. The genes are TRBV5-4 and TRBJ2-7; possibly TRBD1 for D (6 bases). The receptor comes from a woman older than 75 with active or convalescent COVID-19. What was sequenced was peripheral blood. The CDR3 protein is CASSVDRFYEQYF. The CDR3 bases are TGTGCCAGCAGCGTCGACAGGTTTTACGAGCAGTACTTC.